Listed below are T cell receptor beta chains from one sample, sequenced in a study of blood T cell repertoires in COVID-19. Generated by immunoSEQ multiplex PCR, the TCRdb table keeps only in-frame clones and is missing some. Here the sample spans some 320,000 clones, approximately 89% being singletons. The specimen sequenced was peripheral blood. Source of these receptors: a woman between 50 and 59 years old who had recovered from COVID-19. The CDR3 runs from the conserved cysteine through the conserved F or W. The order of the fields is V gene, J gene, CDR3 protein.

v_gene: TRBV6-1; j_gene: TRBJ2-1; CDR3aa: CASSESGSGNEQFF
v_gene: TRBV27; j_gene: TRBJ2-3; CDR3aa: CASRNAGATSTDTQYF
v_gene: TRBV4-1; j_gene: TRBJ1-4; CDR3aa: CASSQVGTGVEKLFF
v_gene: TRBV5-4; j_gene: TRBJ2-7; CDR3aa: CASSPPGGQGAGEQYF
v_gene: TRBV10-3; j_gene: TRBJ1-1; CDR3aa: CAIRHSRDRAEAFF
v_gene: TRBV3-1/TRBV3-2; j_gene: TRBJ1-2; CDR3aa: CASSPPGWQGDGYTF
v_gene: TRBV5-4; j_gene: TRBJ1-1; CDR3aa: CASSLSGQNTEAFF
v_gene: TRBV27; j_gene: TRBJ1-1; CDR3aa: CASSAREGTEAFF
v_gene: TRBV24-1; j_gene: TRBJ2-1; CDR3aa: CATSDSRDSYNEQFF
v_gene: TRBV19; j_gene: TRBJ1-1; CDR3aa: CASSWRGQPHTEAFF
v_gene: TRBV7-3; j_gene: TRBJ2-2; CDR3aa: CASSLMVGEATGELFF
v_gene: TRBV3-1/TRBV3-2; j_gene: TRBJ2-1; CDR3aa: CASSGVNEQFF
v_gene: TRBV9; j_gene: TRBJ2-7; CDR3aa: CASSVGTGGGYEQYF
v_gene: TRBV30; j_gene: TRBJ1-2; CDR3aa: CAWSSRNYGYTF
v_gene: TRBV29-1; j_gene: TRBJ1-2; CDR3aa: CSVVGRANYGYTF
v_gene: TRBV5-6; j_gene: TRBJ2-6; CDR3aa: CASSFPSGANVLTF
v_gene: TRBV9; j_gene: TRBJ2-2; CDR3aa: CASSAPRGAQTGELFF
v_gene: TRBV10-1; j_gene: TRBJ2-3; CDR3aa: CASRGTDTDTQYF
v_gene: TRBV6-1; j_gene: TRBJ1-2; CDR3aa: CASSEATFRGNGYTF
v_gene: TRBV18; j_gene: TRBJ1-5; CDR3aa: CASSPGESQPQHF
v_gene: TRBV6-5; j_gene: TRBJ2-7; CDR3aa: CASSYSKGSGHEQYF
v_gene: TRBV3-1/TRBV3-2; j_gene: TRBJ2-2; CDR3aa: CASSHGLENTGELFF
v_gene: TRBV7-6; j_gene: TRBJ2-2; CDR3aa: CASSPIGGGSLNPGELFF
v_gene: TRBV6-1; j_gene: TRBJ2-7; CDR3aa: CASSEGWTGGIGEQYF
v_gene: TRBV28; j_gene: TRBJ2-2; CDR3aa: CASSLYRENTGELFF
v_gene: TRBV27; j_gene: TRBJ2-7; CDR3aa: CARASQRGVSYEQYF
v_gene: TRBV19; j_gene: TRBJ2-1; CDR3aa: CASSIYYNEQFF
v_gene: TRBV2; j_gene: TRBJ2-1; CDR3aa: CASTPGLAGGYNEQFF
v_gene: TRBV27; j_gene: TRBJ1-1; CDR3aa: CASSLKPNTEAFF
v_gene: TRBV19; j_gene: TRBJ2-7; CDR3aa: CASTGGYEQYF
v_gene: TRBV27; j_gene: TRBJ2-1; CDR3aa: CASRTSGSYEQFF
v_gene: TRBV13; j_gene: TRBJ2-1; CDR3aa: CASSPGGRGGSYNEQFF
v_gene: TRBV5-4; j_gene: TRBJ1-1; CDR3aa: CASSLGGGLNTEAFF
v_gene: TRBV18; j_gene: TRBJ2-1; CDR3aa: CASSPRGSYNEQFF
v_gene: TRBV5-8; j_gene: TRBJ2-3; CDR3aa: CASSFEGPDTQYF
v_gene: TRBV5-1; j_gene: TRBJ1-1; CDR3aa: CASSLEGQGSTEAFF
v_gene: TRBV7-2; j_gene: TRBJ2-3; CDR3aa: CASSLEFSGGTDTQYF
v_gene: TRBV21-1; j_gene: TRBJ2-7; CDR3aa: CASSKGGLAGGGAYEQYF
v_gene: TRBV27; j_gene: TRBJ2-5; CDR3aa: CASSFTHGGGETQYF
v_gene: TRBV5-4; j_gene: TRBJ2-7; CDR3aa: CASSLTGIDEQYF
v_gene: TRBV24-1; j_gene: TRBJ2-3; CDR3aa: CATSGQTSGRFDTQYF
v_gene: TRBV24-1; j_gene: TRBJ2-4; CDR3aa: CATSARDNLAIQYF
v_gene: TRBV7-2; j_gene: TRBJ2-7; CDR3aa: CASSTWGQSSYEQYF
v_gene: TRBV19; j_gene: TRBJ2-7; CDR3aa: CASSISQGIYEQYF
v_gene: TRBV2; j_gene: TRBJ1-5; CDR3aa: CASRFRRDPRQPQHF
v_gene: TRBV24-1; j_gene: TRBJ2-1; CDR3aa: CATSDSLGDRSRNEQFF
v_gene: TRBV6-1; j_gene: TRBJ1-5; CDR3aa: CASSDSTGGLWPQHF
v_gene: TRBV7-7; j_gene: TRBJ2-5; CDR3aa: CASSKQGTQETQYF
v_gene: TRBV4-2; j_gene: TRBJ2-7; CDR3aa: CASSQPGTSGSYEQYF
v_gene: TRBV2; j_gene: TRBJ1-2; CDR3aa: CASMGLGYGYTF
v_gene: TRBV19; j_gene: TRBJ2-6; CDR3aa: CASSISGQGSFGANVLTF
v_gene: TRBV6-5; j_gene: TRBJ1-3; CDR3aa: CASRSGLGTGNTIYF
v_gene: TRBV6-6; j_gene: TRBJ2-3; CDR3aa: CASRKGAGSPTDTQYF
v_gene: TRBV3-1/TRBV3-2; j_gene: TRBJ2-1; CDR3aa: CASSNEGLAGGHEQFF